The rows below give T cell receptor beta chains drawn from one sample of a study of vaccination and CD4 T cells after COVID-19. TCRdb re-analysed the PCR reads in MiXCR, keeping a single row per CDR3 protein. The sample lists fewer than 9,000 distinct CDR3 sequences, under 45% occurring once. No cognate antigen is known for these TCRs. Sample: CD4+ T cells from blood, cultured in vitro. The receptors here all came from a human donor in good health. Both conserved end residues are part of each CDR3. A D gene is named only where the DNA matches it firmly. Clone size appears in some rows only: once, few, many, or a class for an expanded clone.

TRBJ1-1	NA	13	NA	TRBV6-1	TGTGCCAGCGTAAGCGAACCGAACACTGAAGCTTTCTTT	CASVSEPNTEAFF
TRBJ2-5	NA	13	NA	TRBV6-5	TGTGCCAGCAGTTACTCCCGGCAGGAGACCCAGTACTTC	CASSYSRQETQYF
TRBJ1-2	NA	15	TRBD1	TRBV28	TGTGCCAGCAGTGCTCCCGGGACAGGGAACTATGGCTACACCTTC	CASSAPGTGNYGYTF
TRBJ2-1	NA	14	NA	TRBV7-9	TGTGCCAGCAGCTTAATCACAGCATACAATGAGCAGTTCTTC	CASSLITAYNEQFF
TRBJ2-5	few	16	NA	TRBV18	TGTGCCAGCTCACCGATTGGCGGGGAGACCGGGGAGACCCAGTACTTC	CASSPIGGETGETQYF
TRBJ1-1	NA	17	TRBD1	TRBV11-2	TGTGCCAGCAGCTTAGGTACCGAGACAGGGGCCTCCACTGAAGCTTTCTTT	CASSLGTETGASTEAFF
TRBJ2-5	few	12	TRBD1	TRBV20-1	TGCAGTGCTCGCAGGGGGTCGGAGACCCAGTACTTC	CSARRGSETQYF
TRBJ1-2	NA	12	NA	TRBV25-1	TGTGCCAGCGGTAGAGTGGGGTATGGCTACACCTTC	CASGRVGYGYTF
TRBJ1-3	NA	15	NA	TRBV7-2	TGTGCCAGCAGCTTAGTATCAATAGGTGGAAACACCATATATTTT	CASSLVSIGGNTIYF
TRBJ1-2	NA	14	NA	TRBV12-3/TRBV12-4	TGTGCCAGCAGTCTACGCCCTGGGGGCTATGGCTACACCTTC	CASSLRPGGYGYTF
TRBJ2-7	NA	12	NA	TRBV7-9	TGTGCCAGCAGCTTAACAGGCTACGAGCAGTACTTC	CASSLTGYEQYF
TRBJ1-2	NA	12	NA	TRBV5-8	TGTGCCAGCAGCTTGGGGAACTATGGCTACACCTTC	CASSLGNYGYTF
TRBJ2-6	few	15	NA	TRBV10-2	TGCGCCAGCAGTCAGGGCAGGGCTGGGGCCAACGTCCTGACTTTC	CASSQGRAGANVLTF
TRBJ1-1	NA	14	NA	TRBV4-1	TGCGCCAGCAGCCATGCTTATGGTACAGTTGAAGCTTTCTTT	CASSHAYGTVEAFF
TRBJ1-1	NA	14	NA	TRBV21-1	TGTGCCAGCAGCAAGGGACAAATGAACACTGAAGCTTTCTTT	CASSKGQMNTEAFF
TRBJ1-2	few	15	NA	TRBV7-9	TGTGCCAGCAGCCCAGGGACGTCAACTAACTATGGCTACACCTTC	CASSPGTSTNYGYTF
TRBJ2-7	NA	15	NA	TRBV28	TGTGCCAGCAGTTATTTGGGGGGATTACTCTACGAGCAGTACTTC	CASSYLGGLLYEQYF
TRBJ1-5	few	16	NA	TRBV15	TGTGCCACCAGCAGAGATTTGGGGGCAGACAATCAGCCCCAGCATTTT	CATSRDLGADNQPQHF
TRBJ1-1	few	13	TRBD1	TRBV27	TGTGCCAGCAGTTTTAGGGACAGGCTTGAAGCTTTCTTT	CASSFRDRLEAFF
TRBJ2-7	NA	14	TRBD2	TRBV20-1	TGCAGTGCTAGGCCTAGCGGGGGAAGCTACGAGCAGTACTTC	CSARPSGGSYEQYF
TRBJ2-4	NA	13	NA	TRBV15	TGTGCCACCAGCACAGACAGTAAAAACATTCAGTACTTC	CATSTDSKNIQYF
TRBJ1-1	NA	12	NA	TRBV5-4	TGTGCCAGCAGCCTGACGAATACTGAAGCTTTCTTT	CASSLTNTEAFF
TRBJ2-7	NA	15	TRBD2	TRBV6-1	TGTGCCAGCAGTCATCAGGGACTACCCACCGGTGAGCAGTACTTC	CASSHQGLPTGEQYF
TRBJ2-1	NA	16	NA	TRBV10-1	TGCGCCAGCAGTAAATTTTCAGCGGGGACATACAATGAGCAGTTCTTC	CASSKFSAGTYNEQFF
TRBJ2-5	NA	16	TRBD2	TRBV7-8	TGTGCCAGCAGCTTAGGGTCCCTAGCGGGACAAGAGACCCAGTACTTC	CASSLGSLAGQETQYF
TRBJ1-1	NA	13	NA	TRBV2	TGTGCCAGCAGTGTACACGTGAACACTGAAGCTTTCTTT	CASSVHVNTEAFF
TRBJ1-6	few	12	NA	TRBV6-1	TGTGCCAGCAGCCAGACCGGGACCTATCTACACTTT	CASSQTGTYLHF
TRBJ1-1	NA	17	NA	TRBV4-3	TGCGCCAGCAGACGTACCGCAGGGGCGGGGGGGAACACTGAAGCTTTCTTT	CASRRTAGAGGNTEAFF
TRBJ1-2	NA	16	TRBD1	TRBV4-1	TGCGCCAGCAGCCAAGTACAGGGGGAGTTCGACTATGGCTACACCTTC	CASSQVQGEFDYGYTF
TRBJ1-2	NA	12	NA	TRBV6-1	TGTGCCAGCCGGGACACTAACTATGGCTACACCTTC	CASRDTNYGYTF
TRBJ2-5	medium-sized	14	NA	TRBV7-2	TGTGCCAGCAGCTTAGTAGGGCAGTTAGAGACCCAGTACTTC	CASSLVGQLETQYF
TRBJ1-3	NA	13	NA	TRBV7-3	TGTGCCAGCAGCTTAAGCTCTGGAAACACCATATATTTT	CASSLSSGNTIYF
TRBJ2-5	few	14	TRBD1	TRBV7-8	TGTGCCAGCAGCGGGGACAGGGGGCAAGAGACCCAGTACTTC	CASSGDRGQETQYF
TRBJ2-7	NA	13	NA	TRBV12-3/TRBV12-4	TGTGCCAGCAGTTTTGGCCGCCTGGGAGAGCGGTACTTC	CASSFGRLGERYF
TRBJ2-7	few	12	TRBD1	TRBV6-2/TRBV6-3	TGTGCCACCCAGACAGGGGAAGGCGAGCAGTACTTC	CATQTGEGEQYF
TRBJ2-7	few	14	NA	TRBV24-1	TGTGCCACCAGTGCCAACGACAGACCCTACGAGCAGTACTTC	CATSANDRPYEQYF
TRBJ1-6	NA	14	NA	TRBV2	TGTGCCAGCAGGGAAGGGGGGGGGAATTCACCCCTCCACTTT	CASREGGGNSPLHF
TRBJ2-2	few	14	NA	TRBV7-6	TGTGCCAGCAGTTACAGAGACCGCACCGGGGAGCTGTTTTTT	CASSYRDRTGELFF
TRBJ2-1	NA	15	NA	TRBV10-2	TGCGCCAGCAGTGCGCACCGGGACAAAGGCAACGAGCAGTTCTTC	CASSAHRDKGNEQFF
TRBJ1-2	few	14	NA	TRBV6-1	TGTGCCAGCAGTGAAAACCGGGTGGGACTCGGCTACACCTTC	CASSENRVGLGYTF
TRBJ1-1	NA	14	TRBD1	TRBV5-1	TGCGCCAGCAGCCGGGACAGGGGGAACACTGAAGCTTTCTTT	CASSRDRGNTEAFF
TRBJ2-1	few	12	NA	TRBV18	TGTGCCAGCTCACCGTCCCTCGAGGGGCAGTTCTTC	CASSPSLEGQFF
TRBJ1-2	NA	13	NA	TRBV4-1	TGCGCCAGCAGCCAAGATTGGGGCGGTGGCTACACCTTC	CASSQDWGGGYTF
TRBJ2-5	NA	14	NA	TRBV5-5	TGTGCCAGCAGCTTGTCAGGGGTGCAAGAGACCCAGTACTTC	CASSLSGVQETQYF
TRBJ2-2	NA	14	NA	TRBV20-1	TGCAGTGCTAGTAGTGGGGCCAACACCGGGGAGCTGTTTTTT	CSASSGANTGELFF